This T cell receptor beta chain was recorded in a study of T-cell reconstitution after alpha-beta-depleted transplantation in children. Molecular barcoding with unique molecular identifiers was used for the TCRbeta library. TCRdb itself ran the PCR reads through MiXCR, one entry per CDR3 protein. The profile shows about 640,000 distinct CDR3 sequences, 10% to 15% of them singletons. Per germline, CDR1 DFQATT and CDR2 SNEGSKA (reference sequence). This CDR3 has 14 residues. V was cut by 6 bases and J by 0 bases, with 12 bases left in between. Study observations and caveats: In some patients, recipient T cells and intrathymic progenitors surviving conditioning explained high day-60 diversity. Newly generated T cells supplied most T-cell counts and diversity one year post-transplant.

The sample holds a few counts of this clonotype. Its target is not known. The sequence was obtained from a male patient younger than 18 who had a stem cell transplant for acute myeloid leukemia, so the T cells may come from the graft donor. This specimen consisted of PBMCs, mostly from graft donor cells, obtained 360 days after TCRalphabeta/CD19-depleted stem cell transplant. V usage is TRBV20-1 and J usage is TRBJ2-1; D tentatively fits TRBD1 or TRBD2 (5 bases each). The CDR3 nucleotides are TGCAGTGCCCCGGGACCCCCCTCCTACAATGAGCAGTTCTTC. Translation gives CSAPGPPSYNEQFF.